The 15 T cell receptor beta chains presented below share a single source sample, sequenced in a study of T cells in Graves' hyperthyroidism and ophthalmopathy. RNA transcripts yielded amplified TCR beta CDR3 regions. A first-round RT-PCR of the TCR CDR3 used the HTBI primer set. One entry per CDR3 protein, called by TCRdb with MiXCR from the multiplex PCR reads. The sample shows roughly 640,000 distinct CDR3 sequences, more than 15% of them seen only once. Input material: blood. Receptors were obtained from a middle-aged woman with Graves' ophthalmopathy.

V is TRBV12-3 or TRBV12-4 and J is TRBJ1-2; perhaps TRBD1 as D (5 bases). The V gene lost 7 bases and the J gene lost 6 bases, with 21 bases spanning the gap. The CDR3 is 15 residues long. In DNA, the CDR3 is TGTGCCAGCACCCCGGCCAACGGGGGGTGGGATGGCTACACCTTC. Encoded protein: CASTPANGGWDGYTF.

Ten or more counts support this clonotype. The chain joins TRBV20-1 to TRBJ2-3; 15 nucleotides line up with TRBD2. CDR3 length: 16 residues. V lost 5 bases to trimming and J lost 2 bases; unmatched junction nucleotides: 5. Germline V gene data show CDR1 as DFQATT and CDR2 as SNEGSKA (reference sequence). This CDR3 reads CSAGGLAGGDTDTQYF. For the CDR3, the DNA is TGCAGTGCTGGAGGACTAGCGGGGGGGGACACAGATACGCAGTATTTT.

This clonotype was seen many times. The chain uses TRBV7-9 and TRBJ2-1; 13 bases are a match to TRBD2. CDR3 size: 17 residues. The V segment lost 5 bases and the J segment 3 bases; nucleotides outside the gene matches: 7. The germline V gene encodes CDR1 SEHNR and CDR2 FQNEAQ (reference sequence). The CDR3 reads CASSHTSGRGGYNEQFF. The CDR3 nucleotides are TGTGCCAGCAGCCACACTAGCGGGAGGGGGGGCTACAATGAGCAGTTCTTC.

The chain has TRBV18 and TRBJ2-2, with unresolved D. V dropped 2 bases and J dropped 0 bases, with 7 bases sitting between them. CDR3 length: 15 residues. CDR1 is KGHSH and CDR2 is LQKENI in the germline V gene. This chain's CDR3 is CASSPETSNTGELFF. DNA of the CDR3: TGTGCCAGCTCACCAGAGACATCGAACACCGGGGAGCTGTTTTTT.

The chain joins TRBV4-1 to TRBJ1-5; D ambiguous. CDR3 length: 16 amino acids. The germline V and J ends were trimmed by 0 bases and 4 bases, with 13 bases remaining between them. The germline gives CDR1 MGHRA, CDR2 YSYEKL. DNA for the CDR3: TGCGCCAGCAGCCAAGATAGGACGGGAGCAAATCAGCCCCAGCATTTT. It codes for CASSQDRTGANQPQHF.

This clonotype appeared many times. The chain recombines TRBV20-1 with TRBJ2-3, with 8 bases that match TRBD1. Germline CDR1 and CDR2: DFQATT and SNEGSKA (reference sequence). The trim removed 5 bases at V and 2 bases at J, leaving 9 bases unmatched. The CDR3 has 15 residues. The CDR3 here is CSAPGQGRFTDTQYF. The CDR3 DNA reads TGCAGTGCTCCAGGACAGGGACGGTTCACAGATACGCAGTATTTT.

V is TRBV5-6 and J is TRBJ2-5; TRBD1 agrees at 8 bases. V lost 4 bases and J lost 4; bases outside the gene matches: 6. Germline-derived CDR1 and CDR2 are SGHDT and YYEEEE. The CDR3 is 14 residues long. The CDR3 coding sequence is TGTGCCAGCAGCATCGGACAGGGAATAGAGACCCAGTACTTC. Amino acid sequence: CASSIGQGIETQYF. Complete variable domain (other parts from reference TRBV5-6 and TRBJ2-5): DAGVTQSPTHLIKTRGQQVTLRCSPKSGHDTVSWYQQALGQGPQFIFQYYEEEERQRGNFPDRFSGHQFPNYSSELNVNALLLGDSALYLCASSIGQGIETQYFGPGTRLLVL.

This clonotype has at least ten counts. The V and J genes are TRBV7-3 and TRBJ2-3, with 9 bases fitting TRBD2. This CDR3 spans 17 amino acids. In germline, CDR1 is SGHTA, CDR2 FQGTGA. With V trimmed by 0 bases and J by 4 bases, 8 bases remained unmatched. The CDR3 DNA reads as TGTGCCAGCAGCTTAACGTACGCGGGAGGGGCATCAGATACGCAGTATTTT. It codes for CASSLTYAGGASDTQYF.

This clonotype was observed a few times. This chain links TRBV5-1 with TRBJ2-2; 15 positions match TRBD2. CDR1 and CDR2 from the germline V gene are SGHRS and YFSETQ. CDR3 length: 19 amino acids. Trimming at V came to 3 bases and at J to 5 bases, leaving 11 bases not matched to a gene. The CDR3 nucleotides read TGCGCCAGCAGCTACGCCGCGGGACTAGCGGGAGGAGGGACCGGGGAGCTGTTTTTT. Encoded protein: CASSYAAGLAGGGTGELFF.

The chain combines TRBV20-1 with TRBJ2-2; the D gene could be TRBD1 or TRBD2 (5 bases each). Germline CDR1 reads DFQATT; CDR2 reads SNEGSKA (reference sequence). The CDR3 runs 13 residues. V was shortened by 4 bases and J by 5 bases, with 11 bases between the two germline ends. Written as DNA, the CDR3 is TGCAGTGCTATCGGGGCAGGGACCGGGGAGCTGTTTTTT. The encoded protein is CSAIGAGTGELFF.

There are many counts of this clonotype. The chain recombines TRBV2 with TRBJ2-5, with D unclear. This CDR3 spans 11 amino acids. Per the germline V gene, CDR1 is SNHLY and CDR2 is FYNNEI. V lost 6 bases and J lost 5, with 7 bases in between. CDR3 amino acids: CASRRMETQYF. The CDR3 DNA follows: TGTGCCAGCAGAAGGATGGAGACCCAGTACTTC.

This clonotype was detected ten times or more. The CDR3 is CASKGSPYGYTF. The CDR3 DNA is TGTGCCAGCAAGGGCAGTCCCTATGGCTACACCTTC. J is TRBJ1-2 and V is TRBV6-1; D uncertain. This CDR3 has 12 residues. The ends were cut back, 7 bases at V and 4 bases at J, with 10 bases in the middle. Germline V gene sequence: CDR1 MNHNS, CDR2 SASEGT.

The chain is built from TRBV29-1 and TRBJ2-3; 12 nucleotides align to TRBD2. This CDR3 contains 16 residues. Germline CDR1 reads SQVTM; CDR2 reads ANQGSEA. The trim removed 5 bases at V and 6 bases at J, leaving 12 bases unmatched. The CDR3 DNA reads TGCAGCGTTTCGGGGGCTGCTGGGACTAGCGGGGATACGCAGTATTTT. Its translation is CSVSGAAGTSGDTQYF.

Many counts were recorded for this clonotype. The chain combines TRBV30 with TRBJ2-1; D is unresolved. V gave up 0 bases and J gave up 6 bases, with 9 bases separating them. The CDR3 length is 13 residues. Germline loops: CDR1 GTSNPN, CDR2 SVGIG (reference sequence). CDR3 amino acids: CAWSVTGLNEQFF. CDR3 DNA: TGTGCCTGGAGTGTAACCGGGCTCAATGAGCAGTTCTTC.

This clonotype was recorded at least ten times. The chain's CDR3 is CASSSTWGGLNTGELFF. DNA for the CDR3: TGTGCCAGCAGTTCAACCTGGGGAGGCTTGAACACCGGGGAGCTGTTTTTT. V usage is TRBV12-3 or TRBV12-4 and J usage is TRBJ2-2, with TRBD2 as a possible D gene (6 bases). V lost 4 bases and J lost 1, with 16 bases in between. This CDR3 has 17 residues.